The entry below describes one TCR beta chain. What it binds is unknown. This sample is drawn from a study of cytomegalovirus exposure and HLA in healthy donors. Study at large: Roughly 80 million unique TCRs from HLA-typed donors were held in an early data release. Findings and limits, study-wide: A later analysis found common viral pathogens apparently linked to several of the most significant clusters. According to a later analysis, most TCR beta chains associated with CMV appeared HLA-restricted. In vitro confirmation showed a few CMV-associated chains to be CMV antigen specific.

Researchers ran the PCR with 60 Vbeta and 13 Jbeta primers. Generated by immunoSEQ multiplex PCR, the TCRdb table keeps only in-frame clones and is missing some. Of 130,000 or so clones in the sample, 74% are singletons; the top ten hold around 4.7%. CDR3 length: 15 amino acids. Germline CDR1 is LGHNA and CDR2 is YNFKEQ. Trimming took off 0 bases at V and 5 bases at J, with 13 bases between the two ends. This rearrangement joins TRBV4-2 to TRBJ1-2; D ambiguous. The clonotype originates from a man aged 18 to 30 in good health and CMV-seropositive. The sample consisted of PBMCs. CDR3 nucleotide sequence: TGTGCCAGCAGCCAAGAGGGAGCTCGAAATTATGGCTACACCTTC. Translated: CASSQEGARNYGYTF.